This T cell receptor (beta chain) was observed in a study of blood T cell repertoires in COVID-19. Study background: From the United States, Italy and Spain came samples of acute and convalescent COVID-19.

Original processing methods: Reference gene primer amplification in the assay estimated nucleated cell counts. The assay was immunoSEQ multiplex PCR, and TCRdb's table has in-frame clones only and misses some. The DNA gave D and trimming, while V, J and clone size come from that table. The repertoire holds approximately 120,000 clones, with roughly 84% as singletons. In germline, CDR1 is SGDLS, CDR2 YYNGEE. This CDR3 comprises 13 residues. Trimming took off 4 bases at V and 8 bases at J, with 15 bases between the two ends. The sequenced sample consisted of peripheral blood. This clonotype originated in an elderly woman with active or convalescent COVID-19. The chain employs TRBV9 and TRBJ1-2; D perhaps matches TRBD1 (5 bases). The CDR3 sequence: CASSTELRVGYTF. CDR3 in DNA: TGTGCCAGCAGCACAGAACTCAGGGTCGGCTACACCTTC.